This entry lists 30 T cell receptor beta chains sequenced from one sample in a study of technical replicates of blood from several donors. Clones were sequenced by immunoSEQ multiplex PCR, and TCRdb holds only the in-frame ones, with some missing. The table shows roughly 61,000 clones, with 97% occurring only once. Sequenced material: T cells isolated from PBMCs. These receptors were collected from a human donor in good health.

The rearrangement links TRBV4-1 to TRBJ2-3, with D possibly being TRBD2 (5 bases). Germline loops: CDR1 MGHRA, CDR2 YSYEKL. This CDR3 comprises 14 residues. Trimming shortened V by 1 base and J by 1 base, and 6 bases separated the two germline ends. The CDR3 protein is CASSQGGRTDTQYF. CDR3 coding DNA: TGCGCCAGCAGCCAAGGAGGGCGCACAGATACGCAGTATTTT.

The rearrangement links TRBV5-1 to TRBJ2-1, with 10 bases matching TRBD2. The CDR3 loop spans 14 amino acids. The ends lost 8 bases at V and 1 base at J; junction bases unmatched: 3. Per the germline V gene, CDR1 is SGHRS and CDR2 is YFSETQ. The CDR3, as DNA: TGCGCCAGTAGCGGGAGGTTTTCCTACAATGAGCAGTTCTTC. Encoded protein: CASSGRFSYNEQFF. Complete variable domain (other parts from reference TRBV5-1 and TRBJ2-1): KAGVTQTPRYLIKTRGQQVTLSCSPISGHRSVSWYQQTPGQGLQFLFEYFSETQRNKGNFPGRFSGRQFSNSRSEMNVSTLELGDSALYLCASSGRFSYNEQFFGPGTRLTVL.

This clone was counted a single time. This chain uses TRBV7-9 with TRBJ1-4; perhaps TRBD1 as D (5 bases). V dropped 2 bases and J dropped 5 bases, with 12 bases sitting between them. CDR3 size: 15 residues. Germline V gene data show CDR1 as SEHNR and CDR2 as FQNEAQ (reference sequence). CDR3 in amino acids: CASSLWDSSNEKLFF. The CDR3 DNA is TGTGCCAGCAGCTTATGGGACTCCTCAAATGAAAAACTGTTTTTT. The complete variable domain, with remaining parts taken from reference TRBV7-9 and TRBJ1-4, reads DTGVSQNPRHKITKRGQNVTFRCDPISEHNRLYWYRQTLGQGPEFLTYFQNEAQLEKSRLLSDRFSAERPKGSFSTLEIQRTEQGDSAMYLCASSLWDSSNEKLFFGSGTQLSVL.

This chain joins TRBV7-9 and TRBJ1-2, with D maybe TRBD1 (5 bases). Per the germline V gene, CDR1 is SEHNR and CDR2 is FQNEAQ (reference sequence). The V end was cut by 9 bases, the J end by 2 bases, with 19 bases between. The CDR3 length is 15 residues. The chain's CDR3 is CASSYLGGSNYGYTF. In DNA form, the CDR3 reads TGTGCCAGTTCATATCTGGGGGGGAGCAACTATGGCTACACCTTC.

V usage is TRBV4-1 and J usage is TRBJ2-7; D uncertain. Per the germline V gene, CDR1 is MGHRA and CDR2 is YSYEKL. Trimming cost V 3 bases and J 0 bases, with 12 bases left between them. The CDR3 is 15 amino acids. The CDR3 DNA reads TGCGCCAGCAGCCAGGTACAGAGCCTCTCCTACGAGCAGTACTTC. Translating gives CASSQVQSLSYEQYF.

This sequence joins TRBV27 and TRBJ1-1; D might be TRBD1 (5 bases). From germline, CDR1 is MNHEY and CDR2 SMNVEV (reference sequence). The CDR3 has 14 amino acids. Trimming took 2 bases from V and 5 from J, leaving 12 bases between them. DNA for the CDR3: TGTGCCAGCAGTTTACGTGACAGTTCTACTGAAGCTTTCTTT. This sequence encodes CASSLRDSSTEAFF.

This clone showed up just once. V is TRBV9 and J is TRBJ1-1; D is ambiguous. The CDR3 length is 14 residues. In germline, CDR1 is SGDLS, CDR2 YYNGEE. Trimming left V 3 bases short and J 2 bases short, with 11 bases between. CDR3 region: CASSAGIDNTEAFF. The CDR3 bases are TGTGCCAGCAGCGCCGGGATTGATAACACTGAAGCTTTCTTT.

V usage is TRBV5-1 and J usage is TRBJ2-3; D is ambiguous. The CDR3 runs to 14 residues. V lost 2 bases to trimming and J lost 1 base, with 8 bases between them. CDR1 is SGHRS, CDR2 YFSETQ, per germline. CDR3 coding DNA: TGCGCCAGCAGCTTCGAAACACGCACAGATACGCAGTATTTT. Its protein is CASSFETRTDTQYF.

This chain links TRBV19 with TRBJ1-4, with D possibly TRBD1 on 5 matching bases. Trimming removed 0 bases at V and 7 bases at J, with 15 bases between. Per the germline V gene, CDR1 is LNHDA and CDR2 is SQIVND (reference sequence). The CDR3 runs 16 residues. In DNA, the CDR3 is TGTGCCAGTAGTATAGATCTGCGGGGGAGGGGTGAAAAACTGTTTTTT. Translated, it gives CASSIDLRGRGEKLFF.

The gene calls are TRBV9 and TRBJ2-7, with TRBD2 identical over 13 bases. Germline-derived CDR1 and CDR2 are SGDLS and YYNGEE. Trimming cost V 3 bases and J 3 bases; bases outside gene matches: 6. The CDR3 totals 16 residues. The CDR3 DNA is TGTGCCAGCAGCGCCGGACTAGCGGGGGCAGACTACGAGCAGTACTTC. Translation: CASSAGLAGADYEQYF.

The J gene is TRBJ2-3, the V gene TRBV5-4; the D gene is possibly TRBD2 (5 bases). This CDR3 has 15 amino acids. Per the germline V gene, CDR1 is SGHNT and CDR2 is YYREEE (reference sequence). V was pared by 4 bases and J by 3 bases, with 15 bases between. CDR3 residues: CASSTARVGTDTQYF. For the CDR3, the DNA is TGTGCCAGCAGCACGGCGAGGGTCGGGACAGATACGCAGTATTTT.

V is TRBV11-3 and J is TRBJ2-1; D is possibly TRBD1 (6 bases). The CDR3 sequence is 15 residues long. CDR1 is SGHNT and CDR2 is YENEEA in the germline V gene. V lost 5 bases, J lost 2 bases, and 13 bases lay in between. The CDR3, as DNA: TGTGCCAGCAGCGGGTACGGGGACACCTACAATGAGCAGTTCTTC. Amino acid sequence: CASSGYGDTYNEQFF.

The chain uses TRBV10-1 and TRBJ2-3; 10 bases are a match to TRBD2. The germline gives CDR1 WNHNN, CDR2 SYGVQD (reference sequence). This CDR3 has 20 amino acids. The V gene end was trimmed by 0 bases and the J gene end by 1 base; junction bases not matched to a gene: 13. The CDR3 sequence: CASSESIRTSGRPGTDTQYF. The CDR3 nucleotides read TGCGCCAGCAGTGAGTCGATTAGGACTAGCGGCCGACCCGGCACAGATACGCAGTATTTT.

This chain joins TRBV12-5 and TRBJ1-2; D is unresolved. V gave up 8 bases and J gave up 4 bases, with 20 bases separating them. This CDR3 is built from 15 residues. Per germline, CDR1 LGHNT and CDR2 FRNRAP. CDR3 sequence reads: CASSPRDKRVYGYTF. CDR3 DNA: TGTGCTAGTAGCCCCCGCGACAAGAGAGTCTATGGCTACACCTTC.

The rearrangement links TRBV6-1 to TRBJ1-1; 7 bases map to TRBD1. The CDR3 is made up of 14 amino acids. Looked up from germline, CDR1 is MNHNS and CDR2 is SASEGT. J was trimmed by 5 bases and V by 4 bases; bases with no gene match: 7. The CDR3 DNA reads TGTGCCAGCAGTGCCGCCAACAGGGGAACTGAAGCTTTCTTT. It codes for CASSAANRGTEAFF.

V is TRBV27 and J is TRBJ2-5; 7 bases line up with TRBD1. Germline CDR1 is MNHEY and CDR2 is SMNVEV (reference sequence). The CDR3 sequence is 16 residues long. Germline trimming cut 5 bases from V and 4 bases from J; bases unmatched to any gene: 13. The DNA of the CDR3 is TGTGCCAGCAGTCTCCCCCCGGGACAGCCTCTAGAGACCCAGTACTTC. Amino acid sequence: CASSLPPGQPLETQYF.

The gene calls are TRBV13 and TRBJ2-3; maybe TRBD1 (5 bases). CDR1 is PRHDT and CDR2 is FYEKMQ in the germline V gene (reference sequence). The CDR3 has 16 residues. Trimming left V 5 bases short and J 2 bases short, with 17 bases between. The DNA of the CDR3 is TGTGCCAGCAGCCCAAAGGCGTCAGGGAACACAGATACGCAGTATTTT. Amino acids: CASSPKASGNTDTQYF. The full variable domain, rest sourced from reference TRBV13 and TRBJ2-3, is AAGVIQSPRHLIKEKRETATLKCYPIPRHDTVYWYQQGPGQDPQFLISFYEKMQSDKGSIPDRFSAQQFSDYHSELNMSSLELGDSALYFCASSPKASGNTDTQYFGPGTRLTVL.

The chain couples TRBV5-4 to TRBJ2-7; 10 bases are shared with TRBD2. Germline V gene lookup returns CDR1 SGHNT and CDR2 YYREEE (reference sequence). The CDR3 is 14 residues long. V lost 4 bases, J lost 3 bases, and 4 bases stayed unmatched. CDR3 in amino acids: CASSQGTSDYEQYF. DNA of the CDR3: TGTGCCAGCAGCCAAGGGACTAGCGACTACGAGCAGTACTTC.

The V and J genes are TRBV19 and TRBJ2-1; D is unresolved. The CDR3 covers 14 residues. Germline assignment: CDR1 LNHDA and CDR2 SQIVND (reference sequence). V was cut by 7 bases and J by 5 bases, with 15 bases left in between. CDR3 region: CASNQDFPNNEQFF. CDR3 sequence (DNA): TGTGCCAGTAACCAAGACTTTCCCAACAATGAGCAGTTCTTC.

The rearrangement joins TRBV5-4 to TRBJ1-4; D remains ambiguous. CDR3 length equals 12 residues. Germline CDR1 SGHNT, CDR2 YYREEE (reference sequence). The germline V and J ends were trimmed by 4 bases and 5 bases, with 6 bases remaining between them. In DNA, the CDR3 is TGTGCCAGCAGCGTGAGGAATGAAAAACTGTTTTTT. Translation gives CASSVRNEKLFF.

This sequence joins TRBV5-4 and TRBJ2-2, with a tentative D call TRBD1 (5 bases). The CDR3 is made up of 15 amino acids. Germline V gene sequence: CDR1 SGHNT, CDR2 YYREEE (reference sequence). The V end was cut by 2 bases, the J end by 4 bases, with 12 bases between. The CDR3 spells CASSLEAGLTGELFF. CDR3 bases: TGTGCCAGCAGCTTAGAGGCAGGGCTCACCGGGGAGCTGTTTTTT.

The chain joins TRBV6-5 to TRBJ1-2; weak D call: TRBD1 (6 bases). CDR3 length: 14 amino acids. Germline V gene sequence: CDR1 MNHEY, CDR2 SVGAGI. Trimming left V 2 bases short and J 5 bases short, with 12 bases between. Written as DNA, the CDR3 is TGTGCCAGCAGTTACCGGCACAGGGCTTATGGCTACACCTTC. This gives the protein CASSYRHRAYGYTF.

The rearrangement uses TRBV10-1 and TRBJ1-1; D gene ambiguous. CDR3 length: 15 residues. CDR1 and CDR2 from the germline V gene are WNHNN and SYGVQD (reference sequence). Trimming took 1 base from V and 1 from J, leaving 10 bases between them. The CDR3 is CASSELAGRNTEAFF. In DNA, the CDR3 is TGCGCCAGCAGTGAGTTGGCTGGCAGGAACACTGAAGCTTTCTTT.

The V gene is TRBV2, the J gene TRBJ2-3, with 10 bases identical to TRBD2. V shed 6 bases and J 1 base; nucleotides not matched to a gene: 4. The CDR3 has 15 residues. Germline-derived CDR1 and CDR2 are SNHLY and FYNNEI. CDR3 sequence reads: CASSLSGRGTDTQYF. CDR3 nucleotides: TGTGCCAGCAGCTTGAGCGGGAGGGGCACAGATACGCAGTATTTT. The entire variable domain, with the rest obtained from reference TRBV2 and TRBJ2-3, is as follows: EPEVTQTPSHQVTQMGQEVILRCVPISNHLYFYWYRQILGQKVEFLVSFYNNEISEKSEIFDDQFSVERPDGSNFTLKIRSTKLEDSAMYFCASSLSGRGTDTQYFGPGTRLTVL.

The chain joins TRBV25-1 to TRBJ2-5; D gene unclear. This CDR3 is built from 12 residues. CDR1 MGHDK and CDR2 SYGVNS come from the germline V gene. V was trimmed by 7 bases and J by 2 bases, leaving 8 bases between them. The chain's CDR3 is CASMGSQETQYF. As DNA, the CDR3 is TGTGCCAGCATGGGCAGTCAAGAGACCCAGTACTTC.

This chain joins TRBV7-3 and TRBJ2-2; 9 bases fit TRBD1. The V segment lost 3 bases and the J segment 5 bases; nucleotides outside the gene matches: 4. The CDR3 extends over 15 amino acids. Germline CDR1 is SGHTA and CDR2 is FQGTGA. The CDR3 DNA sequence: TGTGCCAGCAGCTTCGGACAGGGGAGTACCGGGGAGCTGTTTTTT. Protein product: CASSFGQGSTGELFF.

CDR3: CASSPPETGGPSSYEQYF. The CDR3 nucleotides are TGTGCCAGCTCACCACCAGAGACAGGGGGCCCCAGCTCCTACGAGCAGTACTTC. The chain is built from TRBV18 and TRBJ2-7; TRBD1 agrees at 10 bases. With 0 bases clipped from V and 0 bases from J, the junction kept 8 bases outside the gene matches. Per germline, CDR1 KGHSH and CDR2 LQKENI. The CDR3 is made up of 18 amino acids. Complete variable domain (other parts from reference TRBV18 and TRBJ2-7): NAGVMQNPRHLVRRRGQEARLRCSPMKGHSHVYWYRQLPEEGLKFMVYLQKENIIDESGMPKERFSAEFPKEGPSILRIQQVVRGDSAAYFCASSPPETGGPSSYEQYFGPGTRLTVT.

This sequence joins TRBV28 and TRBJ1-1; tentatively, D is TRBD1 (6 bases). The germline V gene encodes CDR1 MDHEN and CDR2 SYDVKM. This CDR3 region has 17 residues. Trimming took off 2 bases at V and 3 bases at J, with 19 bases between the two ends. The CDR3 bases are TGTGCCAGCAGTTTACCAGGGGTAGTGGGGAGTGACACTGAAGCTTTCTTT. Amino acid sequence: CASSLPGVVGSDTEAFF.

This clone was detected once. The rearrangement joins TRBV6-5 to TRBJ2-3; tentative D call: TRBD2 (7 bases). The V end lost 4 bases, the J end lost 3 bases, and 11 bases lay between the germline ends. Germline V CDR1 and CDR2: MNHEY, SVGAGI. This CDR3 is built from 14 residues. CDR3: CASSLGGRTDTQYF. DNA of the CDR3: TGTGCCAGCAGTTTGGGGGGGCGTACAGATACGCAGTATTTT.

The chain couples TRBV7-3 to TRBJ1-4; D is unresolved. This CDR3 region has 14 residues. V was shortened by 5 bases and J by 8 bases, with 15 bases between the two germline ends. The germline CDR1 and CDR2 sequences are SGHTA and FQGTGA. The CDR3 sequence: CASSGNRSREKLFF. CDR3 sequence (DNA): TGTGCCAGCAGCGGCAATAGGTCGAGGGAAAAACTGTTTTTT.